This T cell receptor beta chain was obtained from a study of blood T cell repertoires in COVID-19. About the study: The United States, Italy and Spain were the sources of the acute and convalescent COVID-19 samples.

A word on this clone: This same CDR3 is encoded by further DNA sequences in the sample.

As originally analysed: Amplification of reference gene primers provided the estimated nucleated cell counts. Using immunoSEQ multiplex PCR, the repertoire was profiled, and TCRdb retains in-frame clones only, with some absent. V, J and clone size are taken as reported in that table, and D and trimming were inferred from the DNA itself. The sample carries roughly 200,000 clones, over 75% recorded once. The V and J ends lost 7 bases and 4 bases, in that order; junction bases with no gene match: 10. The length of the CDR3 is 15 residues. Germline CDR1 is SGHRS and CDR2 is YFSETQ. The material sequenced was peripheral blood. This chain links TRBV5-1 with TRBJ2-7; 11 nucleotides line up with TRBD2. This clonotype was sampled from an older person with COVID-19, enrolled during active disease. In nucleotides, the CDR3 is TGCGCCAGCGGGGGTCGCCTAGCGGGGGGTTACGAGCAGTACTTC. Translated, it gives CASGGRLAGGYEQYF.